This TCR beta chain was sequenced in a study of technical replicates of blood from several donors. The CDR3 loop spans 15 amino acids. V shed 3 bases and J shed 1 base, with 10 bases lying between them. Germline V CDR1 and CDR2: MNHEY, SMNVEV (reference sequence). Only in-frame clones appear in the TCRdb table, and some are missing; sequencing was by immunoSEQ multiplex PCR. The sample has 65,000 to 80,000 clones, about nine tenths seen once. The J gene is TRBJ1-5, the V gene TRBV27, with a weak D call TRBD1 (5 bases). The TCR sequence derives from a human donor in good health. The sequenced sample consisted of T cells isolated from PBMCs. The CDR3, as DNA: TGTGCCAGCAGTTTGTCAGGGTCGAGCAATCAGCCCCAGCATTTT. It is translated as CASSLSGSSNQPQHF.